Reported below is one T cell receptor (beta chain). The entry originates in a study of patients and donors after allogeneic stem cell transplantation. TCRdb recomputed calls from the RT-PCR reads with MiXCR, one row per CDR3 protein. The sample contains about 200,000 distinct CDR3 sequences, around two fifths of which appear only once. The germline V gene has CDR1 SGHKS and CDR2 YYEKEE (reference sequence). The CDR3 extends over 14 amino acids. V dropped 5 bases and J dropped 0; count of bases not matched to a gene: 4. Sequenced material: blood, either unsorted or a sorted T cell fraction (not recorded which). This TCR was sampled from a human donor who was either an allogeneic HSCT recipient or a stem cell or donor lymphocyte infusion donor (not recorded which). It is not recorded whose cells these are; they may come from a transplant donor. V and J are TRBV5-5 and TRBJ1-1; TRBD1 matches at 7 bases. CDR3 nucleotide sequence: TGTGCCAGCAGGGACAGGCCAATGAACACTGAAGCTTTCTTT. Its translation is CASRDRPMNTEAFF.